Below, 19 T cell receptor beta chains from the same sample are listed, as sequenced in a study of T cell responses to AZD1222 COVID-19 vaccine. The protocol was immunoSEQ multiplex PCR, while the TCRdb copy is restricted to in-frame clones and leaves out a portion. The table lists roughly 42,000 clones, approximately 88% of them singletons, with roughly 29% in the top ten. Sequencing used peripheral blood, obtained 28 days after the second dose of the MenACWY control vaccine. The receptors originated from an adult who received the MenACWY meningococcal vaccine as a control.

The chain couples TRBV29-1 to TRBJ1-2, with 8 bases matching TRBD1. Germline CDR1 reads SQVTM; CDR2 reads ANQGSEA. The CDR3 totals 13 residues. V trimming: 0 bases; J trimming: 5 bases; junction bases outside the gene matches: 2. This CDR3 is CSVEEQGGYGYTF. DNA of the CDR3: TGCAGCGTTGAAGAACAGGGGGGTTATGGCTACACCTTC. Full variable domain (outside the CDR3, taken from reference TRBV29-1 and TRBJ1-2): SAVISQKPSRDICQRGTSLTIQCQVDSQVTMMFWYRQQPGQSLTLIATANQGSEATYESGFVIDKFPISRPNLTFSTLTVSNMSPEDSSIYLCSVEEQGGYGYTFGSGTRLTVV.

The J gene is TRBJ2-2, the V gene TRBV5-4; 8 bases match TRBD1. There are 17 residues in the CDR3. Germline values: CDR1 SGHNT, CDR2 YYREEE (reference sequence). J lost 4 bases, V lost 4 bases, and 12 bases had no gene match. The DNA of the CDR3 is TGTGCCAGCAGCGGAAGGACAGGGATTTCTCTCACCGGGGAGCTGTTTTTT. Its protein product is CASSGRTGISLTGELFF.

The chain combines TRBV6-6 with TRBJ2-1; D unclear. This CDR3 contains 13 residues. CDR1 and CDR2 (germline): MNHNY, SVGAGI (reference sequence). Trimming took off 2 bases at V and 4 bases at J, with 6 bases between the two ends. DNA for the CDR3: TGTGCCAGCAGTTACGACACTTACAATGAGCAGTTCTTC. The encoded protein is CASSYDTYNEQFF.

This sequence joins TRBV4-2 and TRBJ2-7; D may be TRBD2 (6 bases). CDR3 length equals 14 residues. V shed 0 bases and J shed 1 base, with 7 bases lying between them. Germline lookup yields CDR1 LGHNA and CDR2 YNFKEQ. CDR3 protein: CASSQETRSYEQYF. CDR3 in DNA: TGTGCCAGCAGCCAAGAGACTAGGTCCTACGAGCAGTACTTC.

This clone was counted between two and nine times. The V and J genes are TRBV10-2 and TRBJ2-7, with a tentative D call TRBD2 (6 bases). V was pared by 10 bases and J by 4 bases, with 17 bases between. The CDR3 runs to 13 residues. Germline V CDR1 and CDR2: WSHSY, SAAADI. DNA for the CDR3: TGCGCCACCCGGGAGTGGCAGGAGTACGAGCAGTACTTC. Its translation is CATREWQEYEQYF.

This clone has a handful of counts. The CDR3 bases are TGTGCCAGCAGCCCCCGCGTGGGGGGCTTCCATGGCTACACCTTC. Its protein is CASSPRVGGFHGYTF. The chain is built from TRBV6-5 and TRBJ1-2; TRBD1 might be the D (6 bases). This CDR3 contains 15 residues. From germline, CDR1 is MNHEY and CDR2 SVGAGI. The V end was cut by 6 bases, the J end by 6 bases, with 20 bases between.

Points on this clone: The same CDR3 can be traced to other DNA sequences in this sample. The rearrangement joins TRBV5-4 to TRBJ2-1; maybe TRBD2 (6 bases). CDR1 and CDR2 (germline): SGHNT, YYREEE (reference sequence). V was clipped by 0 bases and J by 0 bases, with 7 bases between them. The CDR3 loop spans 15 amino acids. The DNA of the CDR3 is TGTGCCAGCAGCTTGGGCGGGGACTCCTACAATGAGCAGTTCTTC. It yields the protein CASSLGGDSYNEQFF.

This clone was counted between two and nine times. The V call is TRBV4-1, the J call TRBJ2-7; no reliable D call. Trimming removed 1 base from V and 4 bases from J, with 8 bases in between. Germline V gene lookup returns CDR1 MGHRA and CDR2 YSYEKL. The CDR3 is 13 amino acids. The CDR3 DNA sequence: TGCGCCAGCAGCCAAGCCAGATCTTACGAGCAGTACTTC. Translating it yields CASSQARSYEQYF.

This clone has more than one count but fewer than ten. The V and J genes are TRBV7-9 and TRBJ2-7; weak D call: TRBD2 (6 bases). Germline V gives CDR1 SEHNR, CDR2 FQNEAQ (reference sequence). V gave up 5 bases and J gave up 1 base, with 15 bases separating them. There are 15 residues in the CDR3. The chain's CDR3 is CASSVGGPLSYEQYF. The CDR3 region has the DNA TGTGCCAGCAGCGTCGGGGGACCATTATCCTACGAGCAGTACTTC.

This chain uses TRBV6-6 with TRBJ2-7, with D possibly being TRBD1 or TRBD2 (5 bases each). CDR1 is MNHNY, CDR2 SVGAGI, per germline (reference sequence). V was clipped by 5 bases and J by 4 bases, with 18 bases between them. The CDR3 extends over 15 amino acids. This CDR3 is CASSDPGTPWYEQYF. The CDR3 region has the DNA TGTGCCAGCAGTGACCCCGGGACGCCGTGGTACGAGCAGTACTTC.

The chain combines TRBV21-1 with TRBJ2-3. TRBV21-1 is reported as a pseudogene. The CDR3 spans 18 residues. The CDR3, as DNA: TGTGCCAGCAGCTTCCCCCGCTCCGGGGACGTCCACACAGATACGCAGTATTTT. Translated, it gives CASSFPRSGDVHTDTQYF.

The chain is built from TRBV2 and TRBJ2-5; 8 nucleotides match TRBD1. Germline lookup yields CDR1 SNHLY and CDR2 FYNNEI. With V trimmed by 6 bases and J by 5 bases, 8 bases remained unmatched. The length of the CDR3 is 14 residues. CDR3 sequence reads: CASRPGQARETQYF. CDR3 nucleotides: TGTGCCAGCAGACCGGGACAGGCCCGGGAGACCCAGTACTTC.

The chain couples TRBV5-6 to TRBJ1-4; 7 bases fit TRBD1. From germline, CDR1 is SGHDT and CDR2 YYEEEE. Trimming took 3 bases from V and 7 from J; bases not matched to a gene: 9. The CDR3 is 15 amino acids. CDR3 residues: CASSSTGDPFEKLFF. CDR3 sequence (DNA): TGTGCCAGCAGCTCTACAGGGGATCCCTTTGAAAAACTGTTTTTT.

The chain uses TRBV27 and TRBJ2-3, with 8 nucleotides matching TRBD1. With 5 bases clipped from V and 0 bases from J, the junction kept 10 bases outside the gene matches. The CDR3 length is 17 residues. Per germline, CDR1 MNHEY and CDR2 SMNVEV (reference sequence). The CDR3 nucleotides read TGTGCCAGCAGTCCGTCGACAGGGGAAATTAGCACAGATACGCAGTATTTT. It codes for CASSPSTGEISTDTQYF.

The chain employs TRBV4-1 and TRBJ1-5, with D possibly being TRBD1 (6 bases). The CDR3 has 14 amino acids. Deletions cut 4 bases from V and 3 bases from J, with 10 bases between. Germline V gives CDR1 MGHRA, CDR2 YSYEKL. Here the CDR3 reads CASSPRTDNQPQHF. CDR3 in DNA: TGCGCCAGCAGCCCGCGGACAGACAATCAGCCCCAGCATTTT.

J is TRBJ2-2 and V is TRBV3-1 (or the pseudogene TRBV3-2); D gene unclear. V was shortened by 1 base and J by 4 bases, with 10 bases between the two germline ends. CDR1 and CDR2 (germline): LGHDT, YNNKEL (reference sequence). There are 15 residues in the CDR3. The CDR3 loop reads CASSQGSHFTGELFF. The CDR3 DNA sequence: TGTGCCAGCAGCCAAGGGAGCCACTTCACCGGGGAGCTGTTTTTT.

This rearrangement joins TRBV24-1 to TRBJ2-2; 8 bases match TRBD1. Losses at the gene ends were 3 bases for V and 4 bases for J; bases not matched to a gene: 9. Looked up from germline, CDR1 is KGHDR and CDR2 is SFDVKD. This CDR3 spans 17 amino acids. DNA for the CDR3: TGTGCCACCAGTGATCCGCGACAGGGGCGAGGCACCGGGGAGCTGTTTTTT. It is translated as CATSDPRQGRGTGELFF.

The rearrangement joins TRBV27 to TRBJ1-5, with D hard to call. The CDR3 sequence is 15 residues long. CDR1 and CDR2 from the germline V gene are MNHEY and SMNVEV (reference sequence). Deletions cut 3 bases from V and 3 bases from J, with 12 bases between. The CDR3: CASSFEGSLNQPQHF. The CDR3 region has the DNA TGTGCCAGCAGTTTCGAGGGCTCCCTCAATCAGCCCCAGCATTTT.

This chain joins TRBV6-2 or TRBV6-3 and TRBJ2-7, with a tentative D call TRBD1 (6 bases). Germline loops: CDR1 MNHEY, CDR2 SVGEGT. The CDR3 spans 14 residues. V dropped 3 bases and J dropped 3 bases, with 12 bases sitting between them. CDR3 nucleotide sequence: TGTGCCAGCAGTTATCGAAGAGGGGGCTACGAGCAGTACTTC. It translates to CASSYRRGGYEQYF.